Below, 18 T cell receptor beta chains from the same sample are listed, as sequenced in a study of persistence of HIV-infected CD4 T cells. Sequencing used immunoSEQ version 4 in survey mode. Method: immunoSEQ multiplex PCR; TCRdb's copy keeps in-frame clones and lacks some. The repertoire holds more than 30,000 clones, with 82% as singletons. These receptors have no identified antigens. Cells were stimulated with CMV-infected fibroblast lysates at 10 ug/mL. CD40L-negative CD69-negative CD45RO-high memory CD4+ T cells were sorted as populations depleted of antigen-responding cells. The sample here was CD4+ T cells sorted from PBMCs after roughly 18-hour stimulation, taken from a patient who received antiretroviral therapy. The receptor set was obtained from an adult woman with HIV who was CMV-seropositive.

The CDR3 region is CASSPEGTGIRQATEAFF. In DNA, the CDR3 is TGTGCCAGCTCACCCGAAGGGACAGGGATACGACAGGCCACTGAAGCTTTCTTT. The chain is built from TRBV18 and TRBJ1-1; 9 bases map to TRBD1. The germline CDR1 and CDR2 sequences are KGHSH and LQKENI. The CDR3 has 18 residues. Trimming removed 3 bases from V and 4 bases from J; junction bases left unmatched: 15.

The rearrangement uses TRBV20-1 and TRBJ1-1; 9 bases align to TRBD1. Germline V gives CDR1 DFQATT, CDR2 SNEGSKA (reference sequence). The ends lost 6 bases at V and 6 bases at J; junction bases unmatched: 2. The CDR3 is made up of 11 amino acids. CDR3 in DNA: TGCAGTGCCTGGACAGGGGCTGAAGCTTTCTTT. Translating it yields CSAWTGAEAFF.

The chain carries TRBV6-5 and TRBJ2-3; D is unclear. There are 13 residues in the CDR3. Germline assignment: CDR1 MNHEY and CDR2 SVGAGI. V lost 6 bases to trimming and J lost 1 base, with 8 bases between them. The chain's CDR3 is CASRPVGTDTQYF. For the CDR3, the DNA is TGTGCCAGCAGGCCCGTTGGCACAGATACGCAGTATTTT.

This chain uses TRBV27 with TRBJ2-3, with 12 bases matching TRBD2. This CDR3 is 16 amino acids long. V was clipped by 4 bases and J by 10 bases; unmatched bases: 12. Germline-derived CDR1 and CDR2 are MNHEY and SMNVEV (reference sequence). In nucleotides, the CDR3 is TGTGCCAGCAGTTCCTGGACTAGCGGGGCCCTTCAAGCGCAGTATTTT. As protein: CASSSWTSGALQAQYF.

The chain is built from TRBV27 and TRBJ1-6; TRBD1 might be the D (6 bases). The CDR3 contains 16 residues. From germline, CDR1 is MNHEY and CDR2 SMNVEV (reference sequence). Between the trimmed V and J ends, which lost 7 bases and 10 bases, there was a span of 23 bases. DNA of the CDR3: TGTGCCAGCACAAACCTCCGACAGGCAAGCAGCTCACCCCTCCACTTT. It codes for CASTNLRQASSSPLHF.

V is TRBV3-1 (or the pseudogene TRBV3-2) and J is TRBJ2-3; 10 bases align to TRBD2. Germline values: CDR1 LGHDT, CDR2 YNNKEL (reference sequence). With V trimmed by 4 bases and J by 1 base, 5 bases remained unmatched. This CDR3 is 16 amino acids long. As DNA, the CDR3 is TGTGCCAGCAGCCGCTGGGGGACTAGCGGCACAGATACGCAGTATTTT. It specifies CASSRWGTSGTDTQYF.

This clone ranks as medium-sized. The rearrangement joins TRBV7-6 to TRBJ2-3, with D unresolved. The CDR3 has 14 residues. Germline V gives CDR1 SGHVS, CDR2 FNYEAQ. The germline V and J ends were trimmed by 5 bases and 5 bases, with 14 bases remaining between them. CDR3 DNA sequence: TGTGCCAGCAGCCCTCACGGAGTTCAAGATACGCAGTATTTT. Protein product: CASSPHGVQDTQYF.

The chain uses TRBV7-9 and TRBJ1-2, with 7 bases fitting TRBD1. J lost 0 bases, V lost 5 bases, and 15 bases had no gene match. The CDR3 contains 18 residues. Germline CDR1 SEHNR, CDR2 FQNEAQ (reference sequence). Here the CDR3 DNA reads TGTGCCAGCAGCCTACCCCGGGACAGCAATTTAGCTAACTATGGCTACACCTTC. The encoded protein is CASSLPRDSNLANYGYTF.

The chain carries TRBV5-5 and TRBJ2-7, with 9 nucleotides matching TRBD1. The V gene's germline CDR1 is SGHKS and CDR2 YYEKEE (reference sequence). This CDR3 contains 15 residues. V was pared by 4 bases and J by 3 bases, with 8 bases of the junction left unmatched. This CDR3 is CASSEAGTGYYEQYF. CDR3 sequence (DNA): TGTGCCAGCAGCGAGGCCGGGACAGGGTACTACGAGCAGTACTTC.

This clone came up once. This chain joins TRBV16 and TRBJ1-1; TRBD1 might be the D (5 bases). The germline V gene has CDR1 KGHSY and CDR2 FQNENV. The CDR3 contains 15 residues. The V and J ends lost 5 bases and 6 bases respectively, with 19 bases between them. The DNA for the CDR3 is TGTGCCAGCAGCTCGTTCTCGGGGCTACGGGCTGAAGCTTTCTTT. Protein sequence: CASSSFSGLRAEAFF.

CDR3 residues: CASIVMGLNTEAFF. CDR3 nucleotide sequence: TGTGCCAGCATCGTAATGGGACTGAACACTGAAGCTTTCTTT. The rearrangement joins TRBV28 to TRBJ1-1; D might be TRBD1 (5 bases). This CDR3 spans 14 amino acids. Germline values: CDR1 MDHEN, CDR2 SYDVKM. Trimming took 7 bases from V and 0 from J, leaving 12 bases between them.

A few counts support this clone. The chain has TRBV7-2 and TRBJ1-3; no firm D call. Germline CDR1 is SGHTA and CDR2 is FQGNSA. There are 15 residues in the CDR3. The V end lost 1 base, the J end lost 0 bases, and 7 bases lay between the germline ends. Here the CDR3 reads CASSLGTASGNTIYF. The CDR3 DNA sequence: TGTGCCAGCAGCTTAGGGACGGCCTCTGGAAACACCATATATTTT. Full variable domain (remainder filled in from reference TRBV7-2 and TRBJ1-3): GAGVSQSPSNKVTEKGKDVELRCDPISGHTALYWYRQSLGQGLEFLIYFQGNSAPDKSGLPSDRFSAERTGGSVSTLTIQRTQQEDSAVYLCASSLGTASGNTIYFGEGSWLTVV.

V gene TRBV27 combines with J gene TRBJ2-1; 10 bases map to TRBD2. The CDR3 covers 15 residues. CDR1 MNHEY and CDR2 SMNVEV come from the germline V gene (reference sequence). Trimming took 4 bases from V and 6 from J; bases not matched to a gene: 6. The CDR3 reads CASSSSGRALNEQFF. The CDR3 DNA reads TGTGCCAGCAGTTCGAGCGGGAGGGCTCTCAATGAGCAGTTCTTC.

This rearrangement joins TRBV7-2 to TRBJ2-2; D is uncertain. V was pared by 5 bases and J by 7 bases, with 8 bases between. The CDR3 runs 12 residues. CDR1 and CDR2 from the germline V gene are SGHTA and FQGNSA. The CDR3 region has the DNA TGTGCCAGCAGCCGCGATTACGGGGAGCTGTTTTTT. Translating gives CASSRDYGELFF. The full variable domain, its missing parts supplied by reference TRBV7-2 and TRBJ2-2, is GAGVSQSPSNKVTEKGKDVELRCDPISGHTALYWYRQSLGQGLEFLIYFQGNSAPDKSGLPSDRFSAERTGGSVSTLTIQRTQQEDSAVYLCASSRDYGELFFGEGSRLTVL.

The V and J genes are TRBV3-1 (or the pseudogene TRBV3-2) and TRBJ2-3, with 8 positions matching TRBD2. After removal of 2 bases from V and 0 bases from J, the junction contained 4 bases not matched to a gene. The CDR3 is made up of 16 amino acids. CDR1 is LGHDT and CDR2 is YNNKEL in the germline V gene (reference sequence). CDR3 nucleotide sequence: TGTGCCAGCAGCCAACTAGCGGGCCCTAGCACAGATACGCAGTATTTT. It translates to CASSQLAGPSTDTQYF.

This clone showed up just once. The chain couples TRBV19 to TRBJ1-2, with D uncertain. Germline V gives CDR1 LNHDA, CDR2 SQIVND (reference sequence). V lost 3 bases to trimming and J lost 1 base, with 9 bases between them. The CDR3 totals 14 residues. The CDR3 here is CASSIGRDNYGYTF. The CDR3 bases are TGTGCCAGTAGTATCGGCCGGGATAACTATGGCTACACCTTC.

The V gene is TRBV4-3, the J gene TRBJ1-2; D is undetermined. The CDR3 extends over 15 amino acids. V was cut by 3 bases and J by 2 bases, with 13 bases left in between. Germline CDR1 reads LGHNA; CDR2 reads YSLEER. The chain's CDR3 is CASSQVSDTNYGYTF. In nucleotides, the CDR3 is TGCGCCAGCAGCCAGGTTTCGGATACCAACTATGGCTACACCTTC.

This clone occurred a few times. CDR3 amino acids: CATSRDYRGLNEQFF. DNA of the CDR3: TGTGCCACCAGCAGAGACTACAGGGGGCTCAATGAGCAGTTCTTC. The rearrangement uses TRBV15 and TRBJ2-1; TRBD1 agrees at 9 bases. Germline loops: CDR1 LNHNV, CDR2 YYDKDF (reference sequence). Trimming at V came to 0 bases and at J to 6 bases, leaving 3 bases not matched to a gene. The CDR3 length is 15 residues.